The 28 T cell receptor beta chains presented below share a single source sample, sequenced in a study of identical twins (dated by TCRdb to about 2016). Library preparation used 5' RACE. Sequencer: Illumina HiSeq 2000. TCRdb reworked the public reads: Q25 trimming with fastp, MiXCR clone assembly, productive beta chains retained. Entries are consolidated by CDR3 protein sequence, retaining the most common genes and DNA. The sample records 450,000 to 600,000 distinct CDR3 sequences, around 24% of which are singletons. Of the sample, more than 0.4% is held by the ten largest clones. Separately, the same data were catalogued under a study of yellow fever vaccine responses in identical twins.

The sample taken for sequencing was CD4+ T cells sorted from blood. The receptors come from a woman younger than 30 in good health.

This clonotype showed up many times. V gene TRBV5-1 combines with J gene TRBJ1-1; weak D call: TRBD1 (5 bases). Per the germline V gene, CDR1 is SGHRS and CDR2 is YFSETQ. V dropped 4 bases and J dropped 1 base, with 14 bases sitting between them. This CDR3 has 15 residues. This CDR3 reads CASSSNGGKNTEAFF. The DNA for the CDR3 is TGCGCCAGCAGCAGCAACGGGGGGAAGAACACTGAAGCTTTCTTT.

This clonotype has more than one count but fewer than ten. V usage is TRBV27 and J usage is TRBJ2-5; 10 nucleotides match TRBD2. This CDR3 spans 16 amino acids. CDR1 is MNHEY and CDR2 is SMNVEV in the germline V gene (reference sequence). V lost 5 bases and J lost 7; bases outside the gene matches: 13. The CDR3 protein is CASSARSGRALLTQYF. CDR3 nucleotide sequence: TGTGCCAGCAGTGCCCGCAGCGGGAGGGCCTTGTTGACCCAGTACTTC.

The sample holds a few counts of this clonotype. The rearrangement uses TRBV2 and TRBJ2-1; D might be TRBD2 (6 bases). Germline V lookup: CDR1 SNHLY, CDR2 FYNNEI. Trimming stripped 4 bases from V and 0 bases from J, with 10 bases between. The CDR3 has 15 residues. CDR3 sequence: CASSGSGGSYNEQFF. Written as DNA, the CDR3 is TGTGCCAGCAGTGGTAGCGGAGGCTCCTACAATGAGCAGTTCTTC.

The genes are TRBV20-1 and TRBJ2-1, with TRBD1 identical over 8 bases. This CDR3 has 15 amino acids. Per germline, CDR1 DFQATT and CDR2 SNEGSKA (reference sequence). The V and J ends lost 6 bases and 4 bases, in that order; junction bases with no gene match: 11. The CDR3 loop is CSAPTGTGLYNEQFF. In DNA form, the CDR3 reads TGCAGTGCCCCCACCGGGACAGGACTATACAATGAGCAGTTCTTC.

This clonotype showed up many times. V is TRBV5-1 and J is TRBJ1-4; no definite D call. Trimming removed 0 bases at V and 3 bases at J, with 3 bases between. The CDR3 totals 13 residues. CDR1 SGHRS and CDR2 YFSETQ come from the germline V gene. The CDR3 protein is CASSLVANEKLFF. The CDR3 DNA reads TGCGCCAGCAGCTTGGTGGCTAATGAAAAACTGTTTTTT.

The V gene is TRBV20-1, the J gene TRBJ2-2; a possible D gene is TRBD1 (5 bases). Germline assignment: CDR1 DFQATT and CDR2 SNEGSKA (reference sequence). V gave up 7 bases and J gave up 1 base, with 10 bases separating them. The CDR3 loop spans 13 amino acids. The DNA for the CDR3 is TGCAGTGGTAGGCAGGGGAACACCGGGGAGCTGTTTTTT. It is translated as CSGRQGNTGELFF.

This clonotype was observed a handful of times. The V and J genes are TRBV12-3 or TRBV12-4 and TRBJ2-1; a possible D gene is TRBD1 (5 bases). CDR3 length equals 13 residues. V lost 1 base and J lost 13, with 14 bases in between. The CDR3: CASSLVPRAIQFF. In DNA form, the CDR3 reads TGTGCCAGCAGTTTAGTCCCCAGGGCCATCCAGTTCTTC.

The chain uses TRBV10-3 and TRBJ2-7, with 7 positions matching TRBD1. Germline trimming cut 6 bases from V and 5 bases from J; bases unmatched to any gene: 7. Germline values: CDR1 ENHRY, CDR2 SYGVKD. The CDR3 loop spans 13 amino acids. The CDR3 DNA reads TGTGCCATCAGAGACAGGGATAGAAACGAGCAGTACGTC. Its protein product is CAIRDRDRNEQYV.

This clonotype was observed once. The chain employs TRBV23-1 and TRBJ1-1; perhaps TRBD1 as D (5 bases). TRBV23-1 is sorted into the ORF group, with uncertain function. The CDR3 is made up of 15 amino acids. The V end was cut by 2 bases, the J end by 5 bases, with 15 bases between. The CDR3 sequence: CASSQPREGLTEAFF. The CDR3 DNA sequence: TGCGCCAGCAGTCAACCCAGGGAGGGACTGACTGAAGCTTTCTTT.

The chain is built from TRBV5-5 and TRBJ2-1, with 8 bases that match TRBD2. Germline trimming cut 4 bases from V and 4 bases from J; bases unmatched to any gene: 7. The CDR3 consists of 15 residues. Germline CDR1 SGHKS, CDR2 YYEKEE (reference sequence). The CDR3 loop is CASSASGSYYNEQFF. CDR3 nucleotides: TGTGCCAGCAGCGCGAGCGGGAGCTATTACAATGAGCAGTTCTTC. The complete variable domain, with remaining parts taken from reference TRBV5-5 and TRBJ2-1, reads DAGVTQSPTHLIKTRGQQVTLRCSPISGHKSVSWYQQVLGQGPQFIFQYYEKEERGRGNFPDRFSARQFPNYSSELNVNALLLGDSALYLCASSASGSYYNEQFFGPGTRLTVL.

CDR3 region: CASSPGLRPGGGEQYF. The CDR3 DNA is TGTGCCAGCAGCCCGGGCCTCCGGCCAGGGGGGGGCGAGCAGTACTTC. The chain uses TRBV14 and TRBJ2-7; tentatively, D is TRBD1 or TRBD2 (7 bases each). The germline V and J ends were trimmed by 4 bases and 6 bases, with 22 bases remaining between them. CDR1 and CDR2 from the germline V gene are SGHDN and FVKESK. This CDR3 has 16 amino acids.

The genes are TRBV7-9 and TRBJ2-7; D perhaps matches TRBD1 (7 bases). The germline V gene encodes CDR1 SEHNR and CDR2 FQNEAQ (reference sequence). The CDR3 contains 16 residues. V was trimmed by 5 bases and J by 1 base, leaving 18 bases between them. CDR3 nucleotide sequence: TGTGCCAGCAGCCCAGGGGGGACGCTTGTTTCCTACGAGCAGTACTTC. It encodes CASSPGGTLVSYEQYF.

This clonotype showed up many times. V usage is TRBV12-3 or TRBV12-4 and J usage is TRBJ1-5, with D possibly being TRBD1 (5 bases). The CDR3 loop spans 16 amino acids. Trimming took off 3 bases at V and 2 bases at J, with 14 bases between the two ends. CDR3 region: CASSFKLGRGNQPQHF. DNA of the CDR3: TGTGCCAGCAGTTTTAAGCTGGGGCGCGGCAATCAGCCCCAGCATTTT.

This clonotype was counted a few times. The germline gene is not matched at one end of the junction; a read error may be the cause. The chain couples TRBV20-1 to TRBJ2-5; D gene uncertain. Looked up from germline, CDR1 is DFQATT and CDR2 is SNEGSKA (reference sequence). This CDR3 has 13 amino acids. CDR3 coding DNA: TGCAGTGCTGGAGAAGACTTTGGGGAGACCCAGTACTTC. Protein: CSAGEDFGETQYF.

This clonotype has more than one count but fewer than ten. This sequence joins TRBV12-3 or TRBV12-4 and TRBJ2-2, with D maybe TRBD2 (6 bases). The CDR3 is 16 residues long. Trimming took 6 bases from V and 1 from J, leaving 15 bases between them. CDR3 coding DNA: TGTGCCAGCAGCGACCGGAGACTAGGGAACACCGGGGAGCTGTTTTTT. Translating it yields CASSDRRLGNTGELFF.

This chain joins TRBV2 and TRBJ2-3; 8 positions agree with TRBD1. The CDR3 spans 13 residues. The V gene end was trimmed by 5 bases and the J gene end by 9 bases; junction bases not matched to a gene: 7. The germline V gene has CDR1 SNHLY and CDR2 FYNNEI. CDR3 DNA sequence: TGTGCCAGCAGTTACTCCGGGACAGGCACGCAGTATTTT. It is translated as CASSYSGTGTQYF. The complete variable domain, with remaining parts taken from reference TRBV2 and TRBJ2-3, reads EPEVTQTPSHQVTQMGQEVILRCVPISNHLYFYWYRQILGQKVEFLVSFYNNEISEKSEIFDDQFSVERPDGSNFTLKIRSTKLEDSAMYFCASSYSGTGTQYFGPGTRLTVL.

The rearrangement links TRBV5-1 to TRBJ1-4; D perhaps matches TRBD1 (5 bases). CDR1 and CDR2 (germline): SGHRS, YFSETQ. V was shortened by 5 bases and J by 8 bases, with 19 bases between the two germline ends. The CDR3 contains 15 residues. CDR3 nucleotide sequence: TGCGCCAGCAGAACAGACAGTACTAAAAGAGAAAAACTGTTTTTT. Protein product: CASRTDSTKREKLFF.

In this sample, this clonotype turned up a few times. The chain couples TRBV28 to TRBJ2-1; 12 nucleotides match TRBD1. Germline V gene lookup returns CDR1 MDHEN and CDR2 SYDVKM. This CDR3 is built from 17 residues. The junction had 11 bases not matched to a gene; V was cut back by 5 bases and J by 6 bases. In DNA form, the CDR3 reads TGTGCCAGCAGTGGCACCGGGACAGGGGGCGCCGGCAATGAGCAGTTCTTC. The encoded protein is CASSGTGTGGAGNEQFF.

This clonotype has just a few counts. The chain has TRBV5-6 and TRBJ2-1; D ambiguous. Trimming took 0 bases from V and 5 from J, leaving 15 bases between them. This CDR3 is 16 amino acids long. CDR1 is SGHDT, CDR2 YYEEEE, per germline. CDR3 sequence: CASSLGAPDHNNEQFF. In DNA form, the CDR3 reads TGTGCCAGCAGCTTGGGGGCCCCCGACCATAACAATGAGCAGTTCTTC.

The chain links TRBV7-9 to TRBJ2-3; D is ambiguous. Germline V gene lookup returns CDR1 SEHNR and CDR2 FQNEAQ (reference sequence). The ends were cut back, 2 bases at V and 0 bases at J, with 9 bases in the middle. The CDR3 is 15 amino acids. The chain's CDR3 is CASSLMMASTDTQYF. CDR3 bases: TGTGCCAGCAGCTTAATGATGGCGAGCACAGATACGCAGTATTTT.

This clonotype was recorded a few times. J is TRBJ1-4 and V is TRBV20-1; the D is unclear. Looked up from germline, CDR1 is DFQATT and CDR2 is SNEGSKA (reference sequence). The V and J ends lost 2 bases and 8 bases respectively, with 21 bases between them. The CDR3 loop spans 16 amino acids. CDR3 sequence (DNA): TGCAGTGCTAGACCAGCCACCGACGTCCCGACCGAAAAACTGTTTTTT. Its translation is CSARPATDVPTEKLFF.

The V gene is TRBV5-1, the J gene TRBJ2-2; 9 bases are a match to TRBD1. Germline values: CDR1 SGHRS, CDR2 YFSETQ. V lost 3 bases, J lost 1 base, and 4 bases stayed unmatched. The CDR3 spans 16 residues. The CDR3 DNA is TGCGCCAGCAGCTCACGGACAGGGGTGAACACCGGGGAGCTGTTTTTT. Its translation is CASSSRTGVNTGELFF. The whole variable domain, remainder taken from reference TRBV5-1 and TRBJ2-2, is KAGVTQTPRYLIKTRGQQVTLSCSPISGHRSVSWYQQTPGQGLQFLFEYFSETQRNKGNFPGRFSGRQFSNSRSEMNVSTLELGDSALYLCASSSRTGVNTGELFFGEGSRLTVL.

This clonotype was found a few times. The V call is TRBV9, the J call TRBJ2-7; D is undetermined. The germline V and J ends were trimmed by 0 bases and 4 bases, with 11 bases remaining between them. The germline V gene encodes CDR1 SGDLS and CDR2 YYNGEE. The CDR3 is 14 residues long. The CDR3 loop is CASSVATRPYEQYF. CDR3 DNA sequence: TGTGCCAGCAGCGTAGCTACTCGACCTTACGAGCAGTACTTC.

In its sample, this clonotype was seen a few times. The rearrangement joins TRBV6-1 to TRBJ1-5, with 7 positions matching TRBD1. CDR1 MNHNS and CDR2 SASEGT come from the germline V gene. The CDR3 runs 16 residues. The trim removed 2 bases at V and 4 bases at J, leaving 8 bases unmatched. The CDR3 region has the DNA TGTGCCAGCAGTGAATTTGGGACAGAGCCTAATCAGCCCCAGCATTTT. Its translation: CASSEFGTEPNQPQHF.

This clonotype was counted a few times. This chain connects TRBV12-3 or TRBV12-4 to TRBJ2-7; 11 nucleotides align to TRBD2. Trimming took 8 bases from V and 0 from J; bases not matched to a gene: 9. The CDR3 runs 16 residues. The CDR3 sequence is CASGGTSGKLSYEQYF. For the CDR3, the DNA is TGTGCCAGCGGGGGGACTAGCGGTAAACTCTCCTACGAGCAGTACTTC.

This clonotype was seen a handful of times. The J gene is TRBJ2-7, the V gene TRBV20-1, with 7 bases aligning to TRBD1. V lost 2 bases, J lost 3 bases, and 10 bases stayed unmatched. CDR3 length: 15 residues. Germline CDR1 is DFQATT and CDR2 is SNEGSKA (reference sequence). DNA of the CDR3: TGCAGTGCTAGACCTCCGGGACAGACAGTCTACGAGCAGTACGTC. Amino acid sequence: CSARPPGQTVYEQYV.

This CDR3 is CAISYRDGETQYF. The CDR3 DNA is TGTGCCATCAGTTACAGGGATGGAGAGACCCAGTACTTC. The chain couples TRBV10-3 to TRBJ2-5; weak D call: TRBD1 (6 bases). Germline CDR1 ENHRY, CDR2 SYGVKD. This CDR3 contains 13 residues. V lost 5 bases to trimming and J lost 4 bases, with 11 bases between them.

This chain connects TRBV2 to TRBJ2-7; 8 nucleotides agree with TRBD1. From germline, CDR1 is SNHLY and CDR2 FYNNEI. Trimming cost V 5 bases and J 3 bases; bases outside gene matches: 3. The CDR3 runs to 13 residues. The CDR3 nucleotides read TGTGCCAGCAGTAAGGACAGGGACTACGAGCAGTACTTC. Translation gives CASSKDRDYEQYF. The full variable domain, completed using reference TRBV2 and TRBJ2-7, is EPEVTQTPSHQVTQMGQEVILRCVPISNHLYFYWYRQILGQKVEFLVSFYNNEISEKSEIFDDQFSVERPDGSNFTLKIRSTKLEDSAMYFCASSKDRDYEQYFGPGTRLTVT.